This T cell receptor beta chain emerged from a study of blood T cell repertoires in COVID-19. For the study at large: The study drew acute and convalescent COVID-19 samples from the United States, Italy and Spain. Sample material is recorded as cDNA or gDNA derived from T cells, B-cell-depleted T cells, or PBMCs.

In the source study's methods: How many nucleated cells were present was estimated from reference gene primer amplification. The method was immunoSEQ multiplex PCR; TCRdb's version includes in-frame clones alone and lacks a portion of them. That table supplies the V and J calls and clone size; D and trimming were determined from the DNA. The table shows tens of thousands of clones, with roughly nine tenths occurring only once. This CDR3 region has 15 residues. Germline CDR1 and CDR2: KGHSH and LQKENI. Between the trimmed V and J ends, which lost 3 bases and 4 bases, there was a span of 15 bases. The sequencing input was peripheral blood. The receptor was isolated from a human donor in a cohort sampled during active COVID-19. The chain carries TRBV18 and TRBJ1-2; D ambiguous. The CDR3 DNA sequence: TGTGCCAGCTCACCTGAGCGATATTTTTCCTATGGCTACACCTTC. Protein: CASSPERYFSYGYTF.